One TCR beta chain is described in this entry. The antigen remains undetermined. Expressed TCRB transcripts were sequenced after all isolated RNA was converted to cDNA. Data came from immunoSEQ multiplex PCR; TCRdb stores just in-frame clones and leaves some out. Here the sample spans over 120,000 clones, roughly a tenth being singletons. The J segment lost 5 bases and the V segment lost 5 bases, leaving 3 bases of the junction unmatched. The germline gives CDR1 LNHDA, CDR2 SQIVND (reference sequence). CDR3 length: 13 residues. The data originate from a study of beta chain features in type 1 diabetes. The overall study: Patients did not differ from healthy donors in age, gender or cell yield. Study-wide results and caveats: Shortening that was moderate but significant affected the TCRB CDR3s of Type 1 diabetes patients in all four CD4+ subsets. Compared with healthy donors, patients appeared to share more similar naive, central memory and regulatory TCRB repertoires.

V gene TRBV19 combines with J gene TRBJ1-5; 7 bases align to TRBD1. This TCR came from a man between 18 and 29 years old in good health. The sequencing input was central memory CD4+ T cells from blood. This chain's CDR3 is CASSGDSYQPQHF. Written as DNA, the CDR3 is TGTGCCAGTAGTGGGGACAGTTATCAGCCCCAGCATTTT.